The 13 T cell receptor beta chains in this list originate from one sample, sequenced in a study of human T cells and chemical hapten exposure. Time point specified: pre-sensitization, week 0. Treatment given: therapeutic diphenylcyclopropenone sensitization with weekly scalp DPC. TCRdb reanalysed the RACE reads using MiXCR and keeps one entry per CDR3 protein. The table shows some 300,000 distinct CDR3 sequences, with 4.5% to 5.5% occurring only once. The sequencing used whole blood, collected in connection with sensitization to the hapten diphenylcyclopropenone (DPC). The receptors shown here come from a woman between 18 and 30 years old with alopecia areata. Some clones in this sample may be carry-over from other donors' samples.

In its sample, this clonotype was seen many times. V is TRBV29-1 and J is TRBJ1-2; D ambiguous. The CDR3 extends over 14 amino acids. The germline V gene encodes CDR1 SQVTM and CDR2 ANQGSEA. V lost 3 bases and J 2 bases, leaving 13 bases between the germline ends. The CDR3 here is CSVEGSTVNYGYTF. The CDR3 DNA reads as TGCAGCGTTGAGGGCTCTACGGTCAACTATGGCTACACCTTC.

This rearrangement joins TRBV4-1 to TRBJ1-4; D gene unclear. Germline V CDR1 and CDR2: MGHRA, YSYEKL. Trimming shortened V by 8 bases and J by 10 bases, and 32 bases separated the two germline ends. The CDR3 is 18 residues long. CDR3 in amino acids: CASQVLAKSKVEKGKLFF. In nucleotides, the CDR3 is TGCGCCAGCCAGGTTCTCGCAAAATCGAAGGTGGAGAAAGGAAAACTGTTTTTT.

There are a few counts of this clonotype. One end of the junction does not line up with germline, which may come from a read error. The chain combines TRBV7-7 with TRBJ1-1; D is possibly TRBD1 (6 bases). Germline CDR1 reads SSHAT; CDR2 reads FNYEAQ (reference sequence). The CDR3 is 15 residues long. CDR3 DNA: TGTGCTAGCAGCGCGTCCCCCCGGGGGCGCGGAGAAGCTTTCTTT. As protein: CASSASPRGRGEAFF. Combining the CDR3 with reference TRBV7-7 and TRBJ1-1 gives the whole variable domain GAGVSQSPRYKVTKRGQDVTLRCDPISSHATLYWYQQALGQGPEFLTYFNYEAQPDKSGLPSDRFSAERPEGSISTLTIQRTEQRDSAMYRCASSASPRGRGEAFFGQGTRLTVV.

In this sample, this clonotype turned up many times. This chain joins TRBV29-1 and TRBJ1-3; D might be TRBD1 (5 bases). Germline CDR1 reads SQVTM; CDR2 reads ANQGSEA. V was shortened by 7 bases and J by 0 bases, with 13 bases between the two germline ends. The CDR3 loop spans 14 amino acids. The CDR3 DNA reads as TGCAGCGCCTACACAGGTTTCTCTGGAAACACCATATATTTT. Residues: CSAYTGFSGNTIYF.

Many counts were recorded for this clonotype. This chain links TRBV2 with TRBJ1-1; D is unresolved. The germline V gene encodes CDR1 SNHLY and CDR2 FYNNEI. CDR3 length: 15 residues. Between the trimmed V and J ends, which lost 6 bases and 3 bases, there was a span of 17 bases. CDR3 nucleotides: TGTGCCAGCAGGAAAACCTCCACGGGATACACTGAAGCTTTCTTT. This codes for CASRKTSTGYTEAFF.

This clonotype was detected ten times or more. This sequence joins TRBV29-1 and TRBJ2-7; 7 bases map to TRBD1. The CDR3 consists of 14 residues. The germline V gene has CDR1 SQVTM and CDR2 ANQGSEA. After removal of 4 bases from V and 2 bases from J, the junction contained 8 bases not matched to a gene. The CDR3 DNA reads TGCAGCGTTGCCCGGACAGGTGGAACCTACGAGCAGTACTTC. Its translation is CSVARTGGTYEQYF.

In its sample, this clonotype was seen many times. V and J are TRBV5-1 and TRBJ1-1; no clear D gene. Germline lookup yields CDR1 SGHRS and CDR2 YFSETQ. Trimming removed 4 bases at V and 5 bases at J, with 12 bases between. The CDR3 sequence is 13 residues long. This chain's CDR3 is CASSPRPETEAFF. CDR3 nucleotides: TGCGCCAGCAGCCCCCGGCCGGAAACTGAAGCTTTCTTT.

Ten or more counts support this clonotype. The chain uses TRBV5-1 and TRBJ2-6; D is ambiguous. Germline V lookup: CDR1 SGHRS, CDR2 YFSETQ. This CDR3 is built from 19 residues. V was trimmed by 0 bases and J by 1 base, leaving 17 bases between them. CDR3 sequence reads: CASSLGKPFQSSGANVLTF. CDR3 DNA: TGCGCCAGCAGCTTGGGCAAACCATTTCAGAGTTCTGGGGCCAACGTCCTGACTTTC.

This clonotype has more than one count but fewer than ten. V usage is TRBV6-2 or TRBV6-3 and J usage is TRBJ2-2, with D uncertain. Per the germline V gene, CDR1 is MNHEY and CDR2 is SVGEGT. The ends were cut back, 7 bases at V and 0 bases at J, with 6 bases in the middle. CDR3 length: 13 residues. This chain's CDR3 is CASTQANTGELFF. In DNA, the CDR3 is TGTGCCAGCACCCAAGCGAACACCGGGGAGCTGTTTTTT.

This clonotype was detected only a few times. The chain joins TRBV28 to TRBJ2-5; 7 bases map to TRBD2. CDR1 MDHEN and CDR2 SYDVKM come from the germline V gene. The V gene end was trimmed by 6 bases and the J gene end by 0 bases; junction bases not matched to a gene: 7. The CDR3 runs to 15 residues. The CDR3 is CASRASGVNQETQYF. In nucleotides, the CDR3 is TGTGCCAGCAGGGCGAGCGGGGTCAACCAAGAGACCCAGTACTTC. Variable domain in full (rest from reference TRBV28 and TRBJ2-5): DVKVTQSSRYLVKRTGEKVFLECVQDMDHENMFWYRQDPGLGLRLIYFSYDVKMKEKGDIPEGYSVSREKKERFSLILESASTNQTSMYLCASRASGVNQETQYFGPGTRLLVL.

This clonotype occurred many times. The chain has TRBV29-1 and TRBJ2-5; TRBD1 matches at 10 bases. This CDR3 spans 16 amino acids. V dropped 4 bases and J dropped 7; count of bases not matched to a gene: 15. CDR1 is SQVTM and CDR2 is ANQGSEA in the germline V gene. CDR3 sequence reads: CSVGVMAGTGATTQYF. The CDR3 DNA is TGCAGCGTTGGAGTTATGGCTGGGACAGGGGCAACGACCCAGTACTTC.

The V call is TRBV6-2 or TRBV6-3, the J call TRBJ2-2; 8 bases match TRBD2. Germline CDR1 is MNHEY and CDR2 is SVGEGT. The V and J ends lost 6 bases and 3 bases, in that order; junction bases with no gene match: 6. The CDR3 sequence is 15 residues long. CDR3 residues: CASRRGTRDTGELFF. The CDR3 bases are TGTGCCAGCAGACGCGGGACTAGAGACACCGGGGAGCTGTTTTTT.

This clonotype was detected a few times. The genes are TRBV20-1 and TRBJ1-1; possibly TRBD1 for D (6 bases). Germline loops: CDR1 DFQATT, CDR2 SNEGSKA (reference sequence). V lost 6 bases and J 1 base, leaving 15 bases between the germline ends. The CDR3 is 14 residues long. In DNA, the CDR3 is TGCAGTGCCCCTTACCCGGACAGGAACACTGAAGCTTTCTTT. Amino acids: CSAPYPDRNTEAFF.